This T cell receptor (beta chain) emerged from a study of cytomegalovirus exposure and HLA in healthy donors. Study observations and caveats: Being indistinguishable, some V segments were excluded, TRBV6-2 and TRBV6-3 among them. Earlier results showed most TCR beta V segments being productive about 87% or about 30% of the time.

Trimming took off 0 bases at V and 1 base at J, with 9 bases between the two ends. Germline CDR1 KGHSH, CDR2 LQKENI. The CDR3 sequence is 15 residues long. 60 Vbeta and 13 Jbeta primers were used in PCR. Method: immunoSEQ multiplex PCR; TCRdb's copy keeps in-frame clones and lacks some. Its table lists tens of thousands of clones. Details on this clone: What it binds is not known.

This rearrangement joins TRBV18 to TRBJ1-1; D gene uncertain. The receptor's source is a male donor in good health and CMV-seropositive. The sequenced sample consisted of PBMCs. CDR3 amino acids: CASSPPMTGNTEAFF. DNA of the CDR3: TGTGCCAGCTCACCACCCATGACTGGGAACACTGAAGCTTTCTTT.